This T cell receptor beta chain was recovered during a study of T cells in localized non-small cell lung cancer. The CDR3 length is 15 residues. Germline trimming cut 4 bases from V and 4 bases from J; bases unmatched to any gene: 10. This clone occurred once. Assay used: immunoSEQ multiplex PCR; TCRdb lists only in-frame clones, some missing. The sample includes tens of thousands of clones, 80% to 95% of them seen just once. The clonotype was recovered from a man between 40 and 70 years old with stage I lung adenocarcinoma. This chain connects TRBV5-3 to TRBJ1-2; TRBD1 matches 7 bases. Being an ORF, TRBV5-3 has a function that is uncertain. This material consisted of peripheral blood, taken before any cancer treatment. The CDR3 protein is CARSLNRQGLYGYTF. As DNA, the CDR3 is TGTGCCAGAAGCCTAAATCGACAGGGACTCTATGGCTACACCTTC.